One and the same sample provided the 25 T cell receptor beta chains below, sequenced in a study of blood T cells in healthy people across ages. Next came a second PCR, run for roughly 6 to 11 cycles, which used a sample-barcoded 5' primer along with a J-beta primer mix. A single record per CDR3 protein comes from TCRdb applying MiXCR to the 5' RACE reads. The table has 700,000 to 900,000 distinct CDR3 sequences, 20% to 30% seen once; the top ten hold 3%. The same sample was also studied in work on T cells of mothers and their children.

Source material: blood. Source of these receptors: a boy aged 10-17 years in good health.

In DNA form, the CDR3 reads TGCAGCGTTGAAGGCAGGGGTGGAAACACCATATATTTT. Amino acids: CSVEGRGGNTIYF. This chain joins TRBV29-1 and TRBJ1-3, with a weak D call TRBD1 (6 bases). The CDR3 extends over 13 amino acids. Per germline, CDR1 SQVTM and CDR2 ANQGSEA. The germline V and J ends were trimmed by 1 base and 3 bases, with 7 bases remaining between them. Full variable domain (rest looked up from reference TRBV29-1 and TRBJ1-3): SAVISQKPSRDICQRGTSLTIQCQVDSQVTMMFWYRQQPGQSLTLIATANQGSEATYESGFVIDKFPISRPNLTFSTLTVSNMSPEDSSIYLCSVEGRGGNTIYFGEGSWLTVV.

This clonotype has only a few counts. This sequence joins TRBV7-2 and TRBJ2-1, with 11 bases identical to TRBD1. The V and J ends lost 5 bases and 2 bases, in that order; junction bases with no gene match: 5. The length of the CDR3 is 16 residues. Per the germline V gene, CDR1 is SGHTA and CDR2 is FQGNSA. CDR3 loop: CASSIRGQGAYNEQFF. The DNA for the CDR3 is TGTGCCAGCAGCATACGGGGACAGGGGGCCTACAATGAGCAGTTCTTC.

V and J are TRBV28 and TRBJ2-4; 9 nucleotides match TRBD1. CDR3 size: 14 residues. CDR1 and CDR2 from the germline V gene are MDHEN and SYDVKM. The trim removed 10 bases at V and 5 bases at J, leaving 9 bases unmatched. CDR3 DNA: TGTGCCATCGCCCCTACAGGGGGCCAAAACATTCAGTACTTC. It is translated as CAIAPTGGQNIQYF.

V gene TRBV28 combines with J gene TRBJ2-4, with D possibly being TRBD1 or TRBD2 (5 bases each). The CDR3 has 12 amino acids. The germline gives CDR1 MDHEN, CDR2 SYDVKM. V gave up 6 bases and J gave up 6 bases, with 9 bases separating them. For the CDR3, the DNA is TGTGCCAGCAGCAAGGGACCAAACATTCAGTACTTC. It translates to CASSKGPNIQYF.

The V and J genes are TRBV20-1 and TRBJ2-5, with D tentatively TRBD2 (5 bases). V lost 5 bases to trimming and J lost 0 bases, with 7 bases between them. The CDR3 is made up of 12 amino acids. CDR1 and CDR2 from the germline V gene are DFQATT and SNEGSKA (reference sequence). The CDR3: CSASGNQETQYF. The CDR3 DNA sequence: TGCAGTGCTTCCGGGAACCAAGAGACCCAGTACTTC.

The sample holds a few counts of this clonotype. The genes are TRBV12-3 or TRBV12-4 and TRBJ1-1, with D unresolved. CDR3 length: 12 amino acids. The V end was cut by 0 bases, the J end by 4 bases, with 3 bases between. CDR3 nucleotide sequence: TGTGCCAGCAGTTTAGCCCGCACTGAAGCTTTCTTT. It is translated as CASSLARTEAFF.

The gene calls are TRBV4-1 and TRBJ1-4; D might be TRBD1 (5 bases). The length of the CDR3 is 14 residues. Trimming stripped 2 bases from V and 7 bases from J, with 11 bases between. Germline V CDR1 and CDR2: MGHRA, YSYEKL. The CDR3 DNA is TGCGCCAGCAGCCAACGAGAAAGGGGTGAAAAACTGTTTTTT. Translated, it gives CASSQRERGEKLFF.

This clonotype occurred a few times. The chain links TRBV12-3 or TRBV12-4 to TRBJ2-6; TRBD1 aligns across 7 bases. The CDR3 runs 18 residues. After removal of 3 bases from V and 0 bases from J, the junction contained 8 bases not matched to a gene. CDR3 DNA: TGTGCCAGCAGTTTCCTACAGGGGCGAAGCTCTGGGGCCAACGTCCTGACTTTC. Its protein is CASSFLQGRSSGANVLTF.

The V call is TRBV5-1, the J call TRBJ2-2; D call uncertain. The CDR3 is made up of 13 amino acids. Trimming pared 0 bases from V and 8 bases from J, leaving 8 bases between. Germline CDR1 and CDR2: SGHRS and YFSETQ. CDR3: CASSLAMTGELFF. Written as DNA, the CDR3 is TGCGCCAGCAGCTTGGCCATGACGGGGGAGCTGTTTTTT.

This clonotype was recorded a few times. The DNA for the CDR3 is TGTGCCATCAGTGAGTCAACAACTAGCGGGGGGAACGAGCAGTACTTC. It yields the protein CAISESTTSGGNEQYF. The chain couples TRBV10-3 to TRBJ2-7; 12 bases fit TRBD2. The V and J ends lost 0 bases and 5 bases, in that order; junction bases with no gene match: 5. The CDR3 contains 16 residues. Germline V gene sequence: CDR1 ENHRY, CDR2 SYGVKD.

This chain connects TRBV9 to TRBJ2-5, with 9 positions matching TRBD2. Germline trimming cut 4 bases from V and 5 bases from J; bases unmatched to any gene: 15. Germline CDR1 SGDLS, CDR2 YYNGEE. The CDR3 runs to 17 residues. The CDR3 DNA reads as TGTGCCAGCAGCTTAAGACCCAGCGGGGGGCCAGGGGAGACCCAGTACTTC. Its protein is CASSLRPSGGPGETQYF.

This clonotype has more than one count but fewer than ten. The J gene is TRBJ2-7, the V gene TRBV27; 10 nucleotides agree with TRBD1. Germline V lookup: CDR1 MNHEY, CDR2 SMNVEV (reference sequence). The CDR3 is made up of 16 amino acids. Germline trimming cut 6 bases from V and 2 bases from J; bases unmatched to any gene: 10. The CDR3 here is CASRRGRQGATYEQYF. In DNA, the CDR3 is TGTGCCAGCAGGAGGGGAAGACAGGGGGCAACCTACGAGCAGTACTTC.

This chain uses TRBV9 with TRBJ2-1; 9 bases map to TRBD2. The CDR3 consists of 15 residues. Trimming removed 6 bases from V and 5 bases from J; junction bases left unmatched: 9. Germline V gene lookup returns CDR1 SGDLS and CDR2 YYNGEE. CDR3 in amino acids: CASTNSGGPHNEQFF. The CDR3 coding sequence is TGTGCCAGCACCAATAGCGGGGGACCCCACAATGAGCAGTTCTTC.

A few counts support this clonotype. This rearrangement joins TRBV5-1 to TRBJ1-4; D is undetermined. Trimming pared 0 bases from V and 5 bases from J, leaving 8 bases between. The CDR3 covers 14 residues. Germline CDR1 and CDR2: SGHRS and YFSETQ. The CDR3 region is CASSLVPRNEKLFF. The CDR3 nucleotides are TGCGCCAGCAGCTTGGTTCCGAGGAATGAAAAACTGTTTTTT.

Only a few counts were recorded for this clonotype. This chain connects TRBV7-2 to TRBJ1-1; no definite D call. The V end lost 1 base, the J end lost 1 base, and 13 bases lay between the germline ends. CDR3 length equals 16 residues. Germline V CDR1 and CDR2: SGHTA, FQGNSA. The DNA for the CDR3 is TGTGCCAGCAGCTTAGTCCCGGTTAGTTCGAACACTGAAGCTTTCTTT. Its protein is CASSLVPVSSNTEAFF. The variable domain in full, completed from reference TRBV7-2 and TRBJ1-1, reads GAGVSQSPSNKVTEKGKDVELRCDPISGHTALYWYRQSLGQGLEFLIYFQGNSAPDKSGLPSDRFSAERTGGSVSTLTIQRTQQEDSAVYLCASSLVPVSSNTEAFFGQGTRLTVV.

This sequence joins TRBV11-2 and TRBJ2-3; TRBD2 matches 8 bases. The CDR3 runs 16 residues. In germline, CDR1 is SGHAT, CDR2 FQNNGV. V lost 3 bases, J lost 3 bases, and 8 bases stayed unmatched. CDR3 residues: CASSFPSGGGTDTQYF. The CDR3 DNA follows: TGTGCCAGCAGCTTCCCTTCGGGGGGGGGTACAGATACGCAGTATTTT.

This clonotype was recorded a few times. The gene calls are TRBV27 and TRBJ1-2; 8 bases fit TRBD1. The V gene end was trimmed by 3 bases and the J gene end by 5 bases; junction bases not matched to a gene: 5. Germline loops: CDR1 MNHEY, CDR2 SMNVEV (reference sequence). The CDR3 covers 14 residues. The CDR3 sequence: CASSFGHRGYGYTF. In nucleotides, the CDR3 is TGTGCCAGCAGTTTTGGCCACAGGGGGTATGGCTACACCTTC.

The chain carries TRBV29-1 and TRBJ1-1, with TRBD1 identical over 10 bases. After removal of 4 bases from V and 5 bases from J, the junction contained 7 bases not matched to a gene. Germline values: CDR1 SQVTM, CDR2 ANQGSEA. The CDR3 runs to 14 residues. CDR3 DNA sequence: TGCAGCGTTGGAACCGGGACAGGGGTAACTGAAGCTTTCTTT. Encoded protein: CSVGTGTGVTEAFF.

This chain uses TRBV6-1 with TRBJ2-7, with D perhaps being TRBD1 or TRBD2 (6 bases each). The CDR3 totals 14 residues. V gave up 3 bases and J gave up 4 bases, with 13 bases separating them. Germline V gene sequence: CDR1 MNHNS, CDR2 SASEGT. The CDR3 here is CASSDQGGRYEQYF. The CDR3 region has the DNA TGTGCCAGCAGTGATCAAGGGGGGAGGTACGAGCAGTACTTC.

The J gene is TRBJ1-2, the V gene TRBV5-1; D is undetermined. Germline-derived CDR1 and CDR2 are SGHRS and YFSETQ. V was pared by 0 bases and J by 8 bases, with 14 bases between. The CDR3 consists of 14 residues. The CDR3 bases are TGCGCCAGCAGCTTGGAAGTATCGGGGAGCGGCTACACCTTC. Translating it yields CASSLEVSGSGYTF. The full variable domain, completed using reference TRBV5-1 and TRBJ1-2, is KAGVTQTPRYLIKTRGQQVTLSCSPISGHRSVSWYQQTPGQGLQFLFEYFSETQRNKGNFPGRFSGRQFSNSRSEMNVSTLELGDSALYLCASSLEVSGSGYTFGSGTRLTVV.

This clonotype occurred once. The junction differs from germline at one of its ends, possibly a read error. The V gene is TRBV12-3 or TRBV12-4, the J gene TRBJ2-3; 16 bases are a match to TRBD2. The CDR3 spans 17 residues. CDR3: CASRGLAGGKSADAQYF. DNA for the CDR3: TGTGCCAGCAGGGGACTAGCGGGGGGGAAGAGTGCAGATGCGCAGTATTTT.

The CDR3 nucleotides are TGTGCCAGCAGTGATCCCCGAGGCGGGTCCTACAATGAGCAGTTCTTC. Amino acids: CASSDPRGGSYNEQFF. J is TRBJ2-1 and V is TRBV25-1; a possible D gene is TRBD2 (5 bases). The V gene lost 3 bases and the J gene lost 1 base, with 13 bases spanning the gap. In germline, CDR1 is MGHDK, CDR2 SYGVNS. This CDR3 has 16 residues.

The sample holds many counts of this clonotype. CDR3 sequence: CASSTPGLFWGYTF. CDR3 nucleotides: TGTGCCAGCAGCACGCCGGGACTTTTTTGGGGCTACACCTTC. This chain links TRBV7-2 with TRBJ1-2; TRBD1 is a possible D gene (5 bases). The V and J ends lost 5 bases and 8 bases respectively, with 18 bases between them. Germline CDR1 SGHTA, CDR2 FQGNSA. The CDR3 loop spans 14 amino acids.

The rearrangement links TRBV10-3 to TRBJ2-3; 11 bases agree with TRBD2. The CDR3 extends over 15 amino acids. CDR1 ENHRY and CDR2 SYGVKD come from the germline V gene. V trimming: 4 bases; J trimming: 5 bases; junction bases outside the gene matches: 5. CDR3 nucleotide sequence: TGTGCCATCAGTGTAGCGGGGGGGCCTAGAGATACGCAGTATTTT. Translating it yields CAISVAGGPRDTQYF.

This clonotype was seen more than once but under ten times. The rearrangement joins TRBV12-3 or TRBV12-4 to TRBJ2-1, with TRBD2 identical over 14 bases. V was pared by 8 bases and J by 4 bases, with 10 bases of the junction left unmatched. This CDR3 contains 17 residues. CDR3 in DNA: TGTGCCAGCGGGCCGGGACTAGCGGGAGTTTTTTACAATGAGCAGTTCTTC. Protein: CASGPGLAGVFYNEQFF.